Given below is one T cell receptor (beta chain) in context. The data derive from a study of long-term antiretroviral therapy in people with HIV. It was in the United States that all participants with HIV were treated. DNA was extracted from roughly 0.93-9.6 million thawed cryopreserved PBMC. The assay used was immunoSEQ (version v3.0), run at survey level. Sequencing used immunoSEQ multiplex PCR; TCRdb keeps in-frame clones, though not all of them. The table shows some 19,000 clones, with approximately 79% occurring only once. Sequences were derived from unsorted PBMCs, sampled 4.1 years after starting antiretroviral therapy. The receptor was derived from a woman between 35 and 50 years old with HIV.

Written as DNA, the CDR3 is TGTGCCAGCAGCCCTTGGTCCGGAGAGACCCAGTACTTC. Translating gives CASSPWSGETQYF. This rearrangement joins TRBV7-9 to TRBJ2-5; D is unclear. The germline V gene encodes CDR1 SEHNR and CDR2 FQNEAQ (reference sequence). Trimming removed 5 bases from V and 4 bases from J, with 11 bases in between. The CDR3 runs 13 residues.